The present entry profiles one TCR beta chain with its context. In assigning cohorts, the study relied on participant-reported clinical history. The data were taken from a study of blood T cell repertoires in COVID-19. The CDR3 consists of 14 residues. V lost 5 bases and J lost 3; bases outside the gene matches: 5. In germline, CDR1 is MDHEN, CDR2 SYDVKM. Per the original methods: Nucleated cell counts were estimated from reference gene primer amplification. Assay used: immunoSEQ multiplex PCR; TCRdb lists only in-frame clones, some missing. D and trimming were read from the DNA, whereas the V and J calls and clone size are those reported in that table. The table shows approximately 250,000 clones, with approximately 90% occurring only once.

V is TRBV28 and J is TRBJ2-7, with TRBD1 matching 9 bases. This receptor was taken from a man aged 35 to 55 who had been exposed to COVID-19. Sequencing was done on a sample of PBMCs or T cells enriched from blood (not recorded which). CDR3 in amino acids: CASSTRDRVYEQYF. In DNA form, the CDR3 reads TGTGCCAGCAGTACCCGGGACAGGGTCTACGAGCAGTACTTC.